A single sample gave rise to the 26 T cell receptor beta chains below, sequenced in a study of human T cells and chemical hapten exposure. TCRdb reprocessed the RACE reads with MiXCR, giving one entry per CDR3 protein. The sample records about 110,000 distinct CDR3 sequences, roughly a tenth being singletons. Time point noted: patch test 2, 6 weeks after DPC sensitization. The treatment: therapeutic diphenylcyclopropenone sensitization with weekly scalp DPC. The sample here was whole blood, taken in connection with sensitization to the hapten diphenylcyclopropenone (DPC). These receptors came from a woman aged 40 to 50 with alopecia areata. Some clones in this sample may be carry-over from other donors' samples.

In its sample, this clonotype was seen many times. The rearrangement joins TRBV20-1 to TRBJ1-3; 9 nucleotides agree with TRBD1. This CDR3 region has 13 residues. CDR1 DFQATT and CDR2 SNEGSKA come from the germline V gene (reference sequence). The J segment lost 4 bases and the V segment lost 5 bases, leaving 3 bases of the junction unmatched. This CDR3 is CSAGQGYGNTIYF. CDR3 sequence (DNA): TGCAGTGCTGGACAGGGGTACGGAAACACCATATATTTT.

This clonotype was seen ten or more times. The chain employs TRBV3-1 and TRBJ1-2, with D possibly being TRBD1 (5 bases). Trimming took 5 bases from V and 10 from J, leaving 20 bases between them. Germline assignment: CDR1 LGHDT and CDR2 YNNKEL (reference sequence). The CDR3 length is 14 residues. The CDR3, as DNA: TGTGCCAGCAGCGTAGGGACGCGACCGTTTGACTACACCTTC. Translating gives CASSVGTRPFDYTF.

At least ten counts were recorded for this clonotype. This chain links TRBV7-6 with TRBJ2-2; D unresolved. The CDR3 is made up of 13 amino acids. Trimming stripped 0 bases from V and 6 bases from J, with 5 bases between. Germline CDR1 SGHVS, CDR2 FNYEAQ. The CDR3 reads CASSLARAGELFF. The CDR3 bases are TGTGCCAGCAGCTTAGCTCGGGCCGGGGAGCTGTTTTTT. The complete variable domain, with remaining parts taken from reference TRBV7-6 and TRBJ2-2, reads GAGVSQSPRYKVTKRGQDVALRCDPISGHVSLYWYRQALGQGPEFLTYFNYEAQQDKSGLPNDRFSAERPEGSISTLTIQRTEQRDSAMYRCASSLARAGELFFGEGSRLTVL.

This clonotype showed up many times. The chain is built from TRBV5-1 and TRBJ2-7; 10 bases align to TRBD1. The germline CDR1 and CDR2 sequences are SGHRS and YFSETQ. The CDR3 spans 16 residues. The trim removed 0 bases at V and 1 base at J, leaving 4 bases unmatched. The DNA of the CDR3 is TGCGCCAGCAGCTTGGGAGGGGACAGGGGTTCCTACGAGCAGTACTTC. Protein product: CASSLGGDRGSYEQYF.

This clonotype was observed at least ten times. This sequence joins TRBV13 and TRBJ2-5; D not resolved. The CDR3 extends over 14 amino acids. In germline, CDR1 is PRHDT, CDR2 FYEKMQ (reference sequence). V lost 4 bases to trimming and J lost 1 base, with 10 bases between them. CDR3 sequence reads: CASSSGRVQETQYF. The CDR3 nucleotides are TGTGCCAGCAGCTCAGGACGGGTCCAAGAGACCCAGTACTTC.

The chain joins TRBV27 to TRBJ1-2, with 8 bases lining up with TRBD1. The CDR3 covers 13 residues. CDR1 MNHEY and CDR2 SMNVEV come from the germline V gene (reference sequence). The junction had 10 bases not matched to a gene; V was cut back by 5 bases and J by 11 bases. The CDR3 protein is CASSPTGVVAYTF. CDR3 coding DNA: TGTGCCAGCAGTCCGACAGGGGTAGTAGCGTACACCTTC.

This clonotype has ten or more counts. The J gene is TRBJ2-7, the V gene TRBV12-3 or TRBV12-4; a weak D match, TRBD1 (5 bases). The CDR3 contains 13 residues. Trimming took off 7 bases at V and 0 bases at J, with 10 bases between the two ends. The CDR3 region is CASNRQNSYEQYF. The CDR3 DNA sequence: TGTGCCAGCAACAGACAGAACTCCTACGAGCAGTACTTC.

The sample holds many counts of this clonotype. The CDR3 bases are TGTGCCATTGCCCTAGCGGGGGGCAACAATGAGCAGTTCTTC. It codes for CAIALAGGNNEQFF. The chain combines TRBV10-3 with TRBJ2-1; 11 bases map to TRBD2. V dropped 9 bases and J dropped 5; count of bases not matched to a gene: 6. This CDR3 region has 14 residues. CDR1 ENHRY and CDR2 SYGVKD come from the germline V gene.

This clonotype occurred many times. The CDR3 nucleotides read TGTGCCAGCAGCGCCCGGGATACGCAGTATTTT. Amino acids: CASSARDTQYF. The chain carries TRBV7-2 and TRBJ2-3; no clear D. This CDR3 region has 11 residues. V shed 5 bases and J shed 6 bases, with 6 bases lying between them. Germline-derived CDR1 and CDR2 are SGHTA and FQGNSA.

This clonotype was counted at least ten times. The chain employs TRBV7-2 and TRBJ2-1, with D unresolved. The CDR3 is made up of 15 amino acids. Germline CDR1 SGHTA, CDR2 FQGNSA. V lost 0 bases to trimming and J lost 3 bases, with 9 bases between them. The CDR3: CASSLAGNLYNEQFF. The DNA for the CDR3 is TGTGCCAGCAGCTTAGCAGGGAATCTCTACAATGAGCAGTTCTTC.

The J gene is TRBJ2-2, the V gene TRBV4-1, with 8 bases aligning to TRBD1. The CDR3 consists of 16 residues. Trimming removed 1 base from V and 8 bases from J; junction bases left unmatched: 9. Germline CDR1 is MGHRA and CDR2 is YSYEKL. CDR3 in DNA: TGCGCCAGCAGCCAAGTGTCCTCGAGGGACAGGGGGGAGCTGTTTTTT. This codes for CASSQVSSRDRGELFF.

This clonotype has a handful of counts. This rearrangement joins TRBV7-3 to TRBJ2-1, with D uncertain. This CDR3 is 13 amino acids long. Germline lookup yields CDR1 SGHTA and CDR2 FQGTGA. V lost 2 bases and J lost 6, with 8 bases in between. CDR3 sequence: CASSLSFGNEQFF. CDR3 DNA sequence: TGTGCCAGCAGCTTATCTTTCGGCAATGAGCAGTTCTTC. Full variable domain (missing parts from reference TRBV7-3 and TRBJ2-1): GAGVSQTPSNKVTEKGKYVELRCDPISGHTALYWYRQSLGQGPEFLIYFQGTGAADDSGLPNDRFFAVRPEGSVSTLKIQRTERGDSAVYLCASSLSFGNEQFFGPGTRLTVL.

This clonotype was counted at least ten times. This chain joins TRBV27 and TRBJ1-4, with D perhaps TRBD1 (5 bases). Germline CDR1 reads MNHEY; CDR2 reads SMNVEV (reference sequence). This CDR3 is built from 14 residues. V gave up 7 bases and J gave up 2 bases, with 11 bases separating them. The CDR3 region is CASKRGRTNEKLFF. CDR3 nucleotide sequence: TGTGCCAGCAAAAGGGGTCGGACTAATGAAAAACTGTTTTTT.

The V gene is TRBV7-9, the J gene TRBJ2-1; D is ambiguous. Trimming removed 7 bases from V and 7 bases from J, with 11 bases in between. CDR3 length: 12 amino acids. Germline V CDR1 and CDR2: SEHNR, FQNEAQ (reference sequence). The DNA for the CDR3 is TGTGCCAGCACAACCCCTCCTAATGAGCAGTTCTTC. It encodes CASTTPPNEQFF.

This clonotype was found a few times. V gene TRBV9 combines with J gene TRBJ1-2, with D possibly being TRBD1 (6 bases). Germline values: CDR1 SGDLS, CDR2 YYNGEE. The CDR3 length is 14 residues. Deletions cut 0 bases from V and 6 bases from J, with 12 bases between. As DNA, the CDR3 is TGTGCCAGCAGCGTAGATTTGGGGGCGGATGGCTACACCTTC. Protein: CASSVDLGADGYTF.

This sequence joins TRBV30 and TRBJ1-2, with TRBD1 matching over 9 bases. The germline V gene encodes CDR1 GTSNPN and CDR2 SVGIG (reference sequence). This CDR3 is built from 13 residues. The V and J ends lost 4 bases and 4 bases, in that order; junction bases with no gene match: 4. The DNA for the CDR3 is TGTGCCTGGACAGGACAGGGGTTCTATGGCTACACCTTC. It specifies CAWTGQGFYGYTF.

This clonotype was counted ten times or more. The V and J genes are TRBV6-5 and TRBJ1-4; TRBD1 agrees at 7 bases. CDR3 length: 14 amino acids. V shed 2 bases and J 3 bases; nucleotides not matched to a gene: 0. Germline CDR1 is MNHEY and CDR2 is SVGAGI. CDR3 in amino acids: CASSYRGPNEKLFF. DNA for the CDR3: TGTGCCAGCAGTTACAGGGGGCCTAATGAAAAACTGTTTTTT.

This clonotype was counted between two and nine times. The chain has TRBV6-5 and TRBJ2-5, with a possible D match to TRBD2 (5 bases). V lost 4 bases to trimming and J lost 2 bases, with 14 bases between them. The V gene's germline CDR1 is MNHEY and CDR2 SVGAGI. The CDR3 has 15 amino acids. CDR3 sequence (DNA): TGTGCCAGCAGTTTCATAGCGAGTTTGCAAGAGACCCAGTACTTC. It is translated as CASSFIASLQETQYF.

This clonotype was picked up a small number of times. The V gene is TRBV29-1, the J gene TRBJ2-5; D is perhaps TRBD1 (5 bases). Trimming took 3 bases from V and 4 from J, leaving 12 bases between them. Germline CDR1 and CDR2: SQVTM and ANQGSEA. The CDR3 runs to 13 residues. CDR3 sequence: CSVEARVGETQYF. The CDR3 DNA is TGCAGCGTTGAGGCCAGGGTGGGAGAGACCCAGTACTTC.

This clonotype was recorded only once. The CDR3 reads CASSHYGASSSYEQYF. As DNA, the CDR3 is TGTGCCAGCAGTCATTACGGGGCTAGCTCTTCCTACGAGCAGTACTTC. The chain carries TRBV28 and TRBJ2-7, with D tentatively TRBD1 or TRBD2 (5 bases each). The V gene lost 5 bases and the J gene lost 1 base, with 18 bases spanning the gap. Looked up from germline, CDR1 is MDHEN and CDR2 is SYDVKM. There are 16 residues in the CDR3. Using reference TRBV28 and TRBJ2-7 for the parts outside the CDR3, the full variable domain is DVKVTQSSRYLVKRTGEKVFLECVQDMDHENMFWYRQDPGLGLRLIYFSYDVKMKEKGDIPEGYSVSREKKERFSLILESASTNQTSMYLCASSHYGASSSYEQYFGPGTRLTVT.

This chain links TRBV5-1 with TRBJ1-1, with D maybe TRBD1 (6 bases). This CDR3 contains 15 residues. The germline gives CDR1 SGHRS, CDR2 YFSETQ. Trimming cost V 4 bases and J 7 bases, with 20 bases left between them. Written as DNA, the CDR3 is TGCGCCAGCAGCCCACGGGAGGGGGGTAATGGTGAAGCTTTCTTT. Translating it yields CASSPREGGNGEAFF.

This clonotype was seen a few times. In nucleotides, the CDR3 is TGTGCCAGCAGCATCGACAGTTATGCCTACGAGCAGTACTTC. Amino acids: CASSIDSYAYEQYF. The V gene is TRBV6-2 or TRBV6-3, the J gene TRBJ2-7; perhaps TRBD1 as D (5 bases). This CDR3 spans 14 amino acids. The germline CDR1 and CDR2 sequences are MNHEY and SVGEGT. The V end lost 6 bases, the J end lost 2 bases, and 14 bases lay between the germline ends.

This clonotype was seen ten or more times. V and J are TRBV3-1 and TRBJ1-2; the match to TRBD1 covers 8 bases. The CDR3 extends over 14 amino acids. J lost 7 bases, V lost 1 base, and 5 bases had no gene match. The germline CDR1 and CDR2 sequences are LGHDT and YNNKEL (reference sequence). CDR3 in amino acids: CASSQGQGPFGYTF. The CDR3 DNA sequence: TGTGCCAGCAGCCAAGGACAGGGGCCGTTTGGCTACACCTTC.

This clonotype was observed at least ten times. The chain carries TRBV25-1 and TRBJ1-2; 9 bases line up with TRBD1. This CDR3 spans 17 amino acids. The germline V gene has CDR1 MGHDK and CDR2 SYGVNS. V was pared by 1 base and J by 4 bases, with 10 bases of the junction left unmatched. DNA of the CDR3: TGTGCCAGCAGTGAATCCGCAGGGACAGGGCTTGGCTATGGCTACACCTTC. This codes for CASSESAGTGLGYGYTF.

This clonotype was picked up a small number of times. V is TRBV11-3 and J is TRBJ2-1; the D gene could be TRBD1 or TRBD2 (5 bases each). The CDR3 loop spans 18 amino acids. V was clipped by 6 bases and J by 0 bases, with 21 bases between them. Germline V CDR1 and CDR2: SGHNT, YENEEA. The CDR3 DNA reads TGTGCCAGCAGAAAGAGGGGAATTGACCAGTCCTCCTACAATGAGCAGTTCTTC. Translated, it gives CASRKRGIDQSSYNEQFF.

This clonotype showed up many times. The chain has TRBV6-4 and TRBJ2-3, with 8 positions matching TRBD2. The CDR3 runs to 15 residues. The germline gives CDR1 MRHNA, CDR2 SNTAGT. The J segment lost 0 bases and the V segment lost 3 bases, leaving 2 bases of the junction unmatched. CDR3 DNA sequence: TGTGCCAGCAGTGAGGAGCGGGGGAGCACAGATACGCAGTATTTT. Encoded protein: CASSEERGSTDTQYF.